The 10 T cell receptor beta chains reported below all come from one sample, sequenced in a study of T cell clonotyping in hematopoietic cell transplantation. Method: immunoSEQ multiplex PCR; TCRdb's copy keeps in-frame clones and lacks some. The sample contains around 37,000 clones, about 95% of which appear only once. The specimen was peripheral blood mononuclear cells. The receptors were sampled from a young man in good health. Some clones in this sample may be carry-over from other donors' samples.

CDR3 in amino acids: CASSQDKQGRAFF. CDR3 in DNA: TGCGCCAGCAGCCAAGATAAACAGGGAAGAGCTTTCTTT. The J gene is TRBJ1-1, the V gene TRBV4-3, with D perhaps matching TRBD1 (6 bases). The ends were cut back, 0 bases at V and 10 bases at J, with 12 bases in the middle. The CDR3 length is 13 residues. Germline lookup yields CDR1 LGHNA and CDR2 YSLEER.

The chain uses TRBV14 and TRBJ2-5; D is ambiguous. Trimming stripped 5 bases from V and 5 bases from J, with 6 bases between. This CDR3 spans 11 amino acids. Germline lookup yields CDR1 SGHDN and CDR2 FVKESK. The CDR3 loop is CASSYRETQYF. The CDR3 DNA follows: TGTGCCAGCAGCTACCGGGAGACCCAGTACTTC.

The rearrangement links TRBV6-5 to TRBJ1-1, with unresolved D. From germline, CDR1 is MNHEY and CDR2 SVGAGI. The CDR3 is made up of 16 amino acids. V was pared by 2 bases and J by 0 bases, with 13 bases between. The CDR3 region has the DNA TGTGCCAGCAGTTACGTAAGCGTCCCCTTGAACACTGAAGCTTTCTTT. This translates into CASSYVSVPLNTEAFF.

V usage is TRBV2 and J usage is TRBJ2-5; D ambiguous. The J call could be wrong; TRBJ2-7 is a better fit for the DNA end. From germline, CDR1 is SNHLY and CDR2 FYNNEI. The CDR3 has 12 amino acids. The CDR3 coding sequence is TGTGCCAGCAGTATAGGATCCTACGAGCAGTACTTC. As protein: CASSIGSYEQYF.

The genes are TRBV19 and TRBJ1-1; D uncertain. This CDR3 contains 14 residues. Trimming removed 5 bases at V and 0 bases at J, with 10 bases between. From germline, CDR1 is LNHDA and CDR2 SQIVND (reference sequence). Here the CDR3 DNA reads TGTGCCAGTAGTGTCCTTAACATGAACACTGAAGCTTTCTTT. This sequence encodes CASSVLNMNTEAFF.

This chain connects TRBV4-2 to TRBJ1-3; 7 bases agree with TRBD1. Germline values: CDR1 LGHNA, CDR2 YNFKEQ. V was pared by 0 bases and J by 4 bases, with 12 bases of the junction left unmatched. The CDR3 contains 18 residues. Here the CDR3 reads CASSQEGRTGVKGNTIYF. The CDR3 DNA is TGTGCCAGCAGCCAAGAAGGTCGGACAGGAGTCAAAGGAAACACCATATATTTT.

This clone was recorded only once. The genes are TRBV6-1 and TRBJ2-7; D is unresolved. Germline CDR1 and CDR2: MNHNS and SASEGT. Trimming took off 2 bases at V and 2 bases at J, with 7 bases between the two ends. There are 13 residues in the CDR3. The DNA for the CDR3 is TGTGCCAGCAGTGAAATGGTGCCCTACGAGCAGTACTTC. This encodes CASSEMVPYEQYF.

V gene TRBV27 combines with J gene TRBJ1-4; D call uncertain. Germline V CDR1 and CDR2: MNHEY, SMNVEV (reference sequence). Trimming took 6 bases from V and 0 from J, leaving 8 bases between them. The CDR3 totals 14 residues. CDR3 protein: CASRGIATNEKLFF. The CDR3 DNA is TGTGCCAGCAGGGGAATTGCAACTAATGAAAAACTGTTTTTT.

This chain connects TRBV19 to TRBJ1-6, with a weak D call TRBD1 (5 bases). V was shortened by 4 bases and J by 7 bases, with 8 bases between the two germline ends. Per the germline V gene, CDR1 is LNHDA and CDR2 is SQIVND (reference sequence). The CDR3 is made up of 13 amino acids. CDR3 DNA sequence: TGTGCCAGTAGTAGAGGGGAGAATTCACCCCTCCACTTT. This sequence encodes CASSRGENSPLHF. Using reference TRBV19 and TRBJ1-6 for the parts outside the CDR3, the full variable domain is DGGITQSPKYLFRKEGQNVTLSCEQNLNHDAMYWYRQDPGQGLRLIYYSQIVNDFQKGDIAEGYSVSREKKESFPLTVTSAQKNPTAFYLCASSRGENSPLHFGNGTRLTVT.

The chain is built from TRBV4-1 and TRBJ2-5; unclear D gene. Trimming removed 10 bases at V and 5 bases at J, with 17 bases between. CDR3 length: 13 amino acids. CDR1 is MGHRA and CDR2 is YSYEKL in the germline V gene. CDR3 nucleotides: TGCGCCACCTCCCTAGTGCCTGTCGAGACCCAGTACTTC. Amino acids: CATSLVPVETQYF.